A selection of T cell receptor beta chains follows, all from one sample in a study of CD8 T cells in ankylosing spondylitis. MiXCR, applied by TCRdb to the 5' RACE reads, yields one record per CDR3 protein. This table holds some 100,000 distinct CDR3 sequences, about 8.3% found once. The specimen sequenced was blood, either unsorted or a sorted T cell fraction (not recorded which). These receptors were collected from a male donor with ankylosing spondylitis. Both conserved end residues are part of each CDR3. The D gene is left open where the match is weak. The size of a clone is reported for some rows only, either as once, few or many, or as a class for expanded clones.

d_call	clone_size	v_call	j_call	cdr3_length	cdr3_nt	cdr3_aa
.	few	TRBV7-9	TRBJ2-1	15	TGTGCCAGCAGCTTGAGGGCGACAGGATACAATGAGCAGTTCTTC	CASSLRATGYNEQFF
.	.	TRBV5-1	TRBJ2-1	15	TGCGCCAGCAGTGTAGCGGAACCCTCTTACAATGAGCAGTTCTTC	CASSVAEPSYNEQFF
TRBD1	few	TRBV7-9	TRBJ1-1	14	TGTGCCAGCAGCTTACTCCAGGGGGTAAGTGAAGCTTTCTTT	CASSLLQGVSEAFF
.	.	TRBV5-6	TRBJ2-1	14	TGTGCCAGCAGCTTGCGGGATGTCTACAATGAGCAGTTCTTC	CASSLRDVYNEQFF
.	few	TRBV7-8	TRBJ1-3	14	TGTGCCAGCAGCTTAGGGGATTCTGGAAACACCATATATTTT	CASSLGDSGNTIYF
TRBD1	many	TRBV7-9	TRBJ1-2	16	TGTGCCAGCAGCCCCGGGCGGGACAGGGCCTTCTATGGCTACACCTTC	CASSPGRDRAFYGYTF
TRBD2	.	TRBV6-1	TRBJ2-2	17	TGTGCCAGCAGTGAAGAGGCGGGAGGGCTGAGCACCGGGGAGCTGTTTTTT	CASSEEAGGLSTGELFF
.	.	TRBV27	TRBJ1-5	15	TGTGCCAGCAGTTTATCTAGGTATAGCAATCAGCCCCAGCATTTT	CASSLSRYSNQPQHF
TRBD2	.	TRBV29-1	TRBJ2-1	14	TGCAGCATTGAAGAACCCTGGACTAGGGGTGAGCAGTTCTTC	CSIEEPWTRGEQFF
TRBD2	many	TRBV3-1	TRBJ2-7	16	TGTGCCAGCAGCCAAGGGGGCGGGAGGGAATCCTACGAGCAGTACTTC	CASSQGGGRESYEQYF
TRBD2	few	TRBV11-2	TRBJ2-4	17	TGTGCCAGCAGCCCCCGGTACGGCGGGGGGGACAAAAACATTCAGTACTTC	CASSPRYGGGDKNIQYF
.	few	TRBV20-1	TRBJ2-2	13	TGCAGTGCATACAGGGAAATGGGCGGGGAGCTGTTTTTT	CSAYREMGGELFF
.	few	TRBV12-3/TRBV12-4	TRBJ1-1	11	TGTGCCAGCAGTTGGGGTACCGAAGCTTTCTTT	CASSWGTEAFF
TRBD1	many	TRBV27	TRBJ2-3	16	TGTGCCAGCAGTTCCTGGACAGGGGGCAACGCAGATACGCAGTATTTT	CASSSWTGGNADTQYF